What follows are 17 T cell receptor beta chains derived from one specimen sequenced in a study of blood T cell repertoires in COVID-19. TCRdb keeps only in-frame clones here, not all; method: immunoSEQ multiplex PCR. Of about 150,000 clones in the sample, less than 90% were seen once. The sequenced sample consisted of peripheral blood. These receptors were collected from a woman between 65 and 79 years old with acute or convalescent COVID-19.

The rearrangement uses TRBV18 and TRBJ1-4, with D uncertain. This CDR3 has 14 amino acids. The V gene's germline CDR1 is KGHSH and CDR2 LQKENI. V gave up 4 bases and J gave up 0 bases, with 6 bases separating them. In nucleotides, the CDR3 is TGTGCCAGCTCACACCAGGCAACTAATGAAAAACTGTTTTTT. Translation: CASSHQATNEKLFF.

This chain uses TRBV2 with TRBJ1-5; D is unclear. The CDR3 has 15 amino acids. Germline loops: CDR1 SNHLY, CDR2 FYNNEI. Trimming shortened V by 4 bases and J by 1 base, and 11 bases separated the two germline ends. The CDR3 protein is CASSAFEGSNQPQHF. The CDR3 region has the DNA TGTGCCAGCAGTGCTTTCGAGGGAAGCAATCAGCCCCAGCATTTT.

The chain combines TRBV15 with TRBJ1-1; 8 bases are shared with TRBD1. Trimming cost V 0 bases and J 4 bases; bases outside gene matches: 13. CDR3 length equals 18 residues. Germline loops: CDR1 LNHNV, CDR2 YYDKDF (reference sequence). CDR3 sequence reads: CATSREGRGLSRGTEAFF. In DNA, the CDR3 is TGTGCCACCAGCAGAGAGGGCAGGGGGCTTAGTCGTGGCACTGAAGCTTTCTTT.

The rearrangement joins TRBV6-1 to TRBJ2-7; D is uncertain. The V gene's germline CDR1 is MNHNS and CDR2 SASEGT. Trimming removed 2 bases from V and 0 bases from J, with 8 bases in between. This CDR3 spans 14 amino acids. CDR3 region: CASSEQQSSYEQYF. In DNA form, the CDR3 reads TGTGCCAGCAGTGAACAACAGAGCTCCTACGAGCAGTACTTC.

The V call is TRBV5-1, the J call TRBJ2-3; 12 nucleotides line up with TRBD2. The ends lost 0 bases at V and 1 base at J; junction bases unmatched: 0. Looked up from germline, CDR1 is SGHRS and CDR2 is YFSETQ. This CDR3 contains 16 residues. As DNA, the CDR3 is TGCGCCAGCAGCTTGGGGACTAGCGGGGGCACAGATACGCAGTATTTT. It codes for CASSLGTSGGTDTQYF.

This clone was counted between two and nine times. CDR3: CASSLLAGARGYTF. The CDR3 DNA sequence: TGTGCCAGCAGTTTACTCGCGGGGGCGCGGGGCTACACCTTC. V usage is TRBV28 and J usage is TRBJ1-2, with D possibly TRBD1 on 6 matching bases. Deletions cut 2 bases from V and 8 bases from J, with 15 bases between. CDR1 and CDR2 (germline): MDHEN, SYDVKM. The CDR3 has 14 amino acids.

The CDR3 is CASSFRTEQETQYF. The CDR3 DNA reads as TGTGCCAGCAGCTTCCGGACAGAACAAGAGACCCAGTACTTC. The chain is built from TRBV5-4 and TRBJ2-5; a possible D gene is TRBD1 (6 bases). Trimming removed 2 bases at V and 2 bases at J, with 10 bases between. Germline V gene sequence: CDR1 SGHNT, CDR2 YYREEE (reference sequence). The CDR3 runs to 14 residues.

The chain couples TRBV5-5 to TRBJ2-3; D unclear. The CDR3 loop spans 13 amino acids. Germline CDR1 and CDR2: SGHKS and YYEKEE (reference sequence). The V gene lost 0 bases and the J gene lost 4 bases, with 6 bases spanning the gap. CDR3 coding DNA: TGTGCCAGCAGCTTGGTAGTGTCAGATACGCAGTATTTT. Translating gives CASSLVVSDTQYF.

J is TRBJ1-5 and V is TRBV2, with 7 bases that match TRBD1. Germline V CDR1 and CDR2: SNHLY, FYNNEI. The CDR3 contains 15 residues. The V gene end was trimmed by 5 bases and the J gene end by 2 bases; junction bases not matched to a gene: 6. CDR3 DNA sequence: TGTGCCAGCAGTCCGACCGGGACAGGCAATCAGCCCCAGCATTTT. This encodes CASSPTGTGNQPQHF.

A note on this clone: Mismatch with germline at one junction end may stem from a read error. The chain links TRBV7-7 to TRBJ2-1, with TRBD1 matching over 10 bases. Germline V gene data show CDR1 as SSHAT and CDR2 as FNYEAQ (reference sequence). The CDR3 loop spans 17 amino acids. The CDR3 loop reads CASSPRSGTGAHNEQFF. The CDR3, as DNA: TGTGCTAGCAGCCCAAGATCCGGGACAGGGGCACACAATGAGCAGTTCTTC. Together with reference TRBV7-7 and TRBJ2-1, the CDR3 gives the full variable domain: GAGVSQSPRYKVTKRGQDVTLRCDPISSHATLYWYQQALGQGPEFLTYFNYEAQPDKSGLPSDRFSAERPEGSISTLTIQRTEQRDSAMYRCASSPRSGTGAHNEQFFGPGTRLTVL.

This chain joins TRBV25-1 and TRBJ2-3; 10 nucleotides match TRBD1. Germline-derived CDR1 and CDR2 are MGHDK and SYGVNS. The CDR3 extends over 18 amino acids. Unmatched junction bases numbered 17, after V lost 4 bases and J lost 7 bases. CDR3 DNA: TGTGCCAGCAGTGTAAAAGGGACAGGGGCGGGATGGGTGAATACGCAGTATTTT. Its protein is CASSVKGTGAGWVNTQYF.

This chain connects TRBV5-1 to TRBJ1-6; 7 bases agree with TRBD1. The germline gives CDR1 SGHRS, CDR2 YFSETQ. V lost 5 bases, J lost 6 bases, and 5 bases stayed unmatched. The CDR3 contains 14 residues. The CDR3 is CASSPGTANSPLHF. The CDR3, as DNA: TGCGCCAGCAGTCCTGGGACAGCTAATTCACCCCTCCACTTT. Full variable domain (outside the CDR3, taken from reference TRBV5-1 and TRBJ1-6): KAGVTQTPRYLIKTRGQQVTLSCSPISGHRSVSWYQQTPGQGLQFLFEYFSETQRNKGNFPGRFSGRQFSNSRSEMNVSTLELGDSALYLCASSPGTANSPLHFGNGTRLTVT.

The J gene is TRBJ1-5, the V gene TRBV19; D gene ambiguous. Germline V gene data show CDR1 as LNHDA and CDR2 as SQIVND (reference sequence). The V and J ends lost 3 bases and 5 bases respectively, with 8 bases between them. The CDR3 is made up of 13 amino acids. CDR3 sequence (DNA): TGTGCCAGTAGTATTAATCTCGATCAGCCCCAGCATTTT. Amino acid sequence: CASSINLDQPQHF.

The V call is TRBV30, the J call TRBJ1-5; D is ambiguous. The CDR3 is made up of 15 amino acids. V was cut by 5 bases and J by 3 bases, with 17 bases left in between. CDR1 is GTSNPN, CDR2 SVGIG, per germline (reference sequence). CDR3 sequence (DNA): TGTGCCTGGGCCAAAAAGGACGGGGACAATCAGCCCCAGCATTTT. Amino acids: CAWAKKDGDNQPQHF.

The chain joins TRBV18 to TRBJ1-2; D is possibly TRBD1 (5 bases). Germline V CDR1 and CDR2: KGHSH, LQKENI. This CDR3 has 15 residues. The V and J ends lost 3 bases and 2 bases respectively, with 13 bases between them. The CDR3 protein is CASSPTGVLNYGYTF. In DNA form, the CDR3 reads TGTGCCAGCTCACCCACAGGAGTTCTCAACTATGGCTACACCTTC.

This chain uses TRBV7-2 with TRBJ2-5; TRBD2 might be the D (5 bases). The CDR3 totals 15 residues. The germline V gene encodes CDR1 SGHTA and CDR2 FQGNSA. V lost 0 bases and J 4 bases, leaving 12 bases between the germline ends. CDR3 DNA sequence: TGTGCCAGCAGCTTAGCGCTGGGGAGAAGAGAGACCCAGTACTTC. This codes for CASSLALGRRETQYF.

The chain uses TRBV27 and TRBJ2-1; D perhaps matches TRBD2 (6 bases). V was clipped by 2 bases and J by 7 bases, with 9 bases between them. Germline CDR1 reads MNHEY; CDR2 reads SMNVEV (reference sequence). The CDR3 length is 13 residues. CDR3 DNA sequence: TGTGCCAGCAGTTTAGAGGAGGGTAATGAGCAGTTCTTC. Translated: CASSLEEGNEQFF.